The present entry profiles one T cell receptor (beta chain) with its context. Its antigen is as yet unknown. The data are from a study of neoadjuvant anti-PD-1 for oral cavity cancer. Whole-study context: Non-progressing patients received a fourth nivolumab dose near day 43, then surgery on days 50-56.

The time point denotes: after neoadjuvant nivolumab, at surgical resection. This CDR3 region has 15 residues. Germline CDR1 and CDR2: GTSNPN and SVGIG (reference sequence). The V gene lost 4 bases and the J gene lost 4 bases, with 16 bases spanning the gap. Notes on the study in general: With three patients per group, TCR findings need larger cohorts.

The table came from immunoSEQ multiplex PCR; TCRdb's copy has only in-frame clones and leaves some out. The sample lists around 10,000 clones, roughly 61% occurring once. The material was tumor tissue, obtained after nivolumab (anti-PD-1) treatment. The gene calls are TRBV30 and TRBJ2-2; D is possibly TRBD2 (6 bases). The receptor comes from a person between 35 and 79 years old with oral cavity squamous cell carcinoma. This chain's CDR3 is CAWTVGGVSTGELFF. In DNA, the CDR3 is TGTGCCTGGACCGTCGGGGGAGTGAGCACCGGGGAGCTGTTTTTT.